These 2 T cell receptor beta chains came from one sample sequenced in a study of T cell repertoires in cytomegalovirus infection. TCRdb used MiXCR to reprocess the reads, holding one entry per CDR3 protein. The table includes some 150,000 distinct CDR3 sequences, roughly 6.5% detected once. Input material: PBMCs. Receptors were obtained from a human donor in good health (CMV status not recorded). Some clones in this sample may be carry-over from other donors' samples.

This clonotype has a count of ten or more. The J gene is TRBJ1-5, the V gene TRBV7-8; no reliable D call. Germline CDR1 is SGHVS and CDR2 is FQNEAQ. Trimming removed 5 bases at V and 0 bases at J, with 11 bases between. This CDR3 spans 15 amino acids. The CDR3: CASSLGLGSNQPQHF. The CDR3 region has the DNA TGTGCCAGCAGCCTAGGGCTGGGTAGCAATCAGCCCCAGCATTTT.

This chain uses TRBV6-2 or TRBV6-3 with TRBJ2-2, with TRBD2 matching over 12 bases. J lost 1 base, V lost 6 bases, and 3 bases had no gene match. CDR1 MNHEY and CDR2 SVGEGT come from the germline V gene. CDR3 length: 16 amino acids. The CDR3 region is CASSLLAGGNTGELFF. The CDR3 DNA follows: TGTGCCAGCAGCCTACTAGCGGGGGGGAACACCGGGGAGCTGTTTTTT.